This TCR beta chain was recorded in a study of CD8 T cell repertoires and HIV-1 epitope variants (dated by TCRdb to 2020 to 2021). Concerning the study at large: T cells were stimulated in separate culture wells with each of twenty-five peptides representing autologous and known Gag and Nef epitope variants. Among the control conditions were a peptide pool of CMV, EBV and flu, the Ebola AY9 epitope serving as a negative control, and a well with no peptide. The epitopes tested were three Gag epitope families plus Nef HW9 and YT9. T cells were enriched with the EasySep Human T Cell Enrichment Kit and co-cultured with equal numbers of autologous T cell-negative cells as antigen-presenting cells. Cultures ran for around 10 days in IMDM with gentamicin, with half-media changes on days 3 and 7 adding IL-2, IL-7 and IL-15. An aliquot of 1M T cells was saved as an uncultured baseline condition, separate from the approximately 80 T cell cultures. Running each culture condition in triplicate, except for one peptide done in duplicate, gave a total of about 83 T cell cultures. On the study overall, not on this receptor specifically: Only TCR beta chains were identified by the assay, and proliferation to antigen, not T cell function or cytokine profile, was indicated. About 5 clonotypes recognized the Nef KF9 family and one clonotype recognized the HW9 family, while no responses to the TAALDMSHF plasma variant were seen. The study identified about 9 antigen-specific TCR beta clonotypes, more than 5 of which appeared to be cross-reactive for autologous or known escape epitope variants.

On this clone: Its antigen is currently not known. There are no base qualities to consult, and no much larger clone falls within one base.

TCR beta CDR3 regions were sequenced at survey depth on the immunoSEQ platform. The QIAamp DNA micro kit was used to extract genomic DNA from every cultured and uncultured CD8+ T cell population. For the original study's pipeline: Samples with fewer than 5,000 productive reads were excluded, which removed about 7% of the roughly 80 HIV peptide-stimulated cultures. A MANAFEST web app trimmed sequences to CDR3 and removed nonproductive sequences, CDR3s under 5 amino acids, and those not starting C or ending F/W. Clonotypes were classified as antigen-specific only if expansion was observed in at least 2 of 3 replicates versus the no-peptide control at FDR 0.01, only within one epitope family. A specific clonotype also had to show a frequency at least fivefold higher than in wells stimulated with peptides from other epitope families. Sourced from immuneACCESS, this table was stored by TCRdb with only in-frame sequences that have V and J called. A share of the clones is absent; for the studies checked, an unresolved V gene accounts for under half, and the remainder has no known explanation. V and J calls and clone size are copied from that table; D and trimming were computed from the DNA. The sample table contains roughly 5,800 clones; only one count was recorded for about 70% of them. Together, the top ten hold around two fifths of the sample.

The germline V gene sets CDR1 to SQVTM and CDR2 to ANQGSEA. Deletion took 8 bases off V and 4 bases off J, with a span of 15 bases between the germline ends. From its cysteine to its phenylalanine, the CDR3 spans 13 amino acids. The retained sequence is limited to the CDR3, 39 bases, with the frame set at the first base. The EasySep Human CD8+ T Cell Enrichment Kit was used on day 10 to isolate CD8+ T cells from every culture. This clonotype was obtained from a male donor with HIV. The rearrangement joined TRBV29-1 to TRBJ1-3; a confident D gene designation cannot be given. The material sequenced was cultured CD8+ T cells derived from PBMCs. The nucleotides read TGCAGCACCGCCGCGGGAGGCGGAAACACCATATATTTT. It specifies CSTAAGGGNTIYF.